The sequence of this TCR beta chain was determined in a study of cytomegalovirus exposure and HLA in healthy donors. Overall study: Of the donors genotyped, some 400 in all, 75% to 85% fell in the Caucasian-associated ancestry cluster.

In regard to this clone: What it recognizes is unknown.

Study-wide points: The investigators catalogued 160 or so TCR beta chains as cytomegalovirus-associated. Most TCR sequences proved rare, with some public TCRs found in many donors.

Both 60 Vbeta primers and 13 Jbeta primers went into the PCR. Only in-frame clones appear in the TCRdb table, and some are missing; sequencing was by immunoSEQ multiplex PCR. Of around 120,000 clones listed, under 90% were seen once; the top ten hold around 9.5%. This CDR3 region has 15 residues. The germline gives CDR1 MNHEY, CDR2 SMNVEV (reference sequence). Trimming left V 4 bases short and J 7 bases short, with 14 bases between. The V gene is TRBV27, the J gene TRBJ1-6; a weak D match, TRBD1 (5 bases). This receptor was identified in a female donor in good health and CMV-seropositive. The sequencing input was PBMCs. CDR3 loop: CASSWGTSRNSPLHF. The CDR3 DNA sequence: TGTGCCAGCAGTTGGGGGACTTCTCGCAATTCACCCCTCCACTTT.